This is a list of T cell receptor beta chains from one sample in a study of Ad26.COV2.S vaccination and SARS-CoV-2 variants. Method: immunoSEQ multiplex PCR; TCRdb's copy keeps in-frame clones and lacks some. The repertoire holds hundreds of thousands of clones, with roughly nine tenths as singletons. The sequences come from peripheral blood, collected in a trial of Ad26.COV2.S vaccine versus placebo. These receptors were collected from a person between 18 and 65 years old who received the Ad26.COV2.S COVID-19 vaccine or a placebo. CDR3s leave out the opening cysteine and the closing phenylalanine or tryptophan.

TRBV16	TRBJ2-5	ASSAWGQETQY
TRBV7-9	TRBJ2-7	ASSLGTAPYEQY
TRBV29-1	TRBJ2-5	SVSFGQGQETQY
TRBV5-1	TRBJ2-7	ASSLVRGLGYEQY
TRBV7-8	TRBJ1-4	ASSLVLAATNEKLF
TRBV5-1	TRBJ1-2	ASSYDDTGSAYGYT
TRBV30	TRBJ2-7	AWSVTPGHHSYEQY
TRBV6-5	TRBJ1-2	ASSYLYRGRVAGYT
TRBV5-1	TRBJ1-2	ASSQDRGEIYGYT
TRBV30	TRBJ2-6	AWSVERQGRVSGANVLT
TRBV19	TRBJ1-5	ASSFPGGGQQPQH
TRBV10-3	TRBJ2-3	AISETGRPWTQY
TRBV19	TRBJ2-4	ASSIDSNRAMGNIQY
TRBV5-1	TRBJ2-1	ASSPDLAGVYNEQF
TRBV10-3	TRBJ2-3	AISAPGSTDTQY
TRBV6-1	TRBJ2-1	ASSEVATSYNEQF
TRBV30	TRBJ2-3	AWRKLGAADTQY
TRBV4-3	TRBJ2-1	ASSQDIGAIYNEQF
TRBV9	TRBJ2-7	ASSVDGASGRSEQY
TRBV6-4	TRBJ2-2	ASSAGEANTGELF
TRBV19	TRBJ2-5	ASSIGGTGSGRETQY
TRBV7-8	TRBJ1-1	ASSLNTGNTEAF
TRBV19	TRBJ1-3	ASKARVSSSGNTIY
TRBV12-3/TRBV12-4	TRBJ2-7	ASSRDPRGEQY
TRBV7-9	TRBJ2-7	ASSLESGVEQY
TRBV14	TRBJ1-2	ASRSLRGDDYGYT
TRBV5-5	TRBJ2-7	ASSLMAKPYEQY
TRBV4-1	TRBJ2-3	ASSQGERGSTDTQY
TRBV28	TRBJ1-1	ASISGMGTEAF
TRBV3-1/TRBV3-2	TRBJ2-2	ASSQRTGYTGELF
TRBV4-2	TRBJ2-7	ASSHPPGLASNEQY
TRBV30	TRBJ2-1	AWSRTTLPYNEQF
TRBV15	TRBJ1-3	ATSPERGGNTIY
TRBV11-2	TRBJ1-4	ASSRGVRLATNEKLF
TRBV15	TRBJ1-3	ATRPGQGARGNTIY
TRBV10-3	TRBJ2-3	AISEGRGGDTQY
TRBV5-1	TRBJ1-1	ASVGQNTEAF
TRBV18	TRBJ2-7	ASSPPGRGNYEQY
TRBV6-5	TRBJ2-2	ASSYSGGMVGELF
TRBV5-1	TRBJ2-2	ASSWSGLAGDYTGELF
TRBV12-3/TRBV12-4	TRBJ1-2	ASSSTEDYGYT
TRBV24-1	TRBJ1-5	ATTRTGDVSNQPQH
TRBV7-9	TRBJ1-6	ASSFSNSPLH
TRBV5-5	TRBJ2-7	ASSLQGQAYEQY
TRBV19	TRBJ1-1	ASSTPDPRWGAF
TRBV18	TRBJ1-5	ASSLENQPQH
TRBV25-1	TRBJ2-5	ASSLGPETQY
TRBV5-1	TRBJ1-1	ASSLHRMAEAF
TRBV6-5	TRBJ1-5	ASSPAQGFLH
TRBV5-1	TRBJ1-1	ASSSTGYEAF